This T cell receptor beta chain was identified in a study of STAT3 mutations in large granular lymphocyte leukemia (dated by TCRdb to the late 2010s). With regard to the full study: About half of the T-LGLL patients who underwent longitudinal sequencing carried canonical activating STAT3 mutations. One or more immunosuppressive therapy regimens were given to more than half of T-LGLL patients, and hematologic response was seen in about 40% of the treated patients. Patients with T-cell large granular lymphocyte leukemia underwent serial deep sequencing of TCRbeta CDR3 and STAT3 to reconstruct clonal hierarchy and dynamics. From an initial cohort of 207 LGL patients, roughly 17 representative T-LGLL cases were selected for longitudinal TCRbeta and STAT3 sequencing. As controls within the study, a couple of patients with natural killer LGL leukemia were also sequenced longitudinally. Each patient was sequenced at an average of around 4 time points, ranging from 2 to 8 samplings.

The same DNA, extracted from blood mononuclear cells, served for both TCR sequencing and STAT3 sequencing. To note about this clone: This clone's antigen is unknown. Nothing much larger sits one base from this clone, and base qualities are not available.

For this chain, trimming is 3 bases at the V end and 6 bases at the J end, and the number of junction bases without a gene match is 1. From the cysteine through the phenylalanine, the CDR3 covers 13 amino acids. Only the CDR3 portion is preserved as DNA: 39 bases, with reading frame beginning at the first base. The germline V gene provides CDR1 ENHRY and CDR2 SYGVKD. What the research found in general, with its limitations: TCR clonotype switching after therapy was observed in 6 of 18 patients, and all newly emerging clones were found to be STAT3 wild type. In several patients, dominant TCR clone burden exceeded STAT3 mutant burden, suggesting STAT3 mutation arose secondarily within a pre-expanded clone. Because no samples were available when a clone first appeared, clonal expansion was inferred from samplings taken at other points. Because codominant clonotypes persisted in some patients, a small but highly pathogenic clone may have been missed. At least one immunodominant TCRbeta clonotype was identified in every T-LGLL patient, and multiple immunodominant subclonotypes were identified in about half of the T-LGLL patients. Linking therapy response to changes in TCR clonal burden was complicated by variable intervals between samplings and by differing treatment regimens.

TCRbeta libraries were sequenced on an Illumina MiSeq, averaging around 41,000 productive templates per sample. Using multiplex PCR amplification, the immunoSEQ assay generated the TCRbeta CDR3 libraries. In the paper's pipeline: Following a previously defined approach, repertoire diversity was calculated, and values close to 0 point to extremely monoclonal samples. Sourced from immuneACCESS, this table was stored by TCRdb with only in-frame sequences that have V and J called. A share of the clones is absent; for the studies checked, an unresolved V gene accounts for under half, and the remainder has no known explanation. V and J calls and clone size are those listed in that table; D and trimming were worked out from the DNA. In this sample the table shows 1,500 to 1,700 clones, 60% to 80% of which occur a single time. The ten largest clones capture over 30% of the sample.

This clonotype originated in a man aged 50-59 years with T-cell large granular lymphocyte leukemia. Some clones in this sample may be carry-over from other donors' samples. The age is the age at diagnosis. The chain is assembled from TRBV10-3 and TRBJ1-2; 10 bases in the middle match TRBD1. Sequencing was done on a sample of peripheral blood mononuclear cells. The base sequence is TGTGCCATCAGTGAAGGGACAGGGGATGGCTACACCTTC. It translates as CAISEGTGDGYTF.